A selection of T cell receptor beta chains follows, all from one sample in a study of post-analysis software for immune sequencing data. TCRdb independently ran MiXCR on the PCR reads; one entry per CDR3 protein. This sample carries more than 500,000 distinct CDR3 sequences, around 31% of them seen once, and the ten largest clones take 4.5% to 7.5%. Sequencing was done on a sample of blood. The source of these receptors is a girl aged 2-17 years with multiple sclerosis. The CDR3 runs from the conserved cysteine through the conserved F or W. The order of the fields is J gene, clone size, V gene, D gene, CDR3 protein, CDR3 DNA. The D gene is left open where the match is weak. The listing skips clone size in some rows; elsewhere it reads once, few, many or a size class.

TRBJ2-1	few	TRBV5-1	TRBD1	CASSTRSQGDNEQFF	TGCGCCAGCAGCACCCGTTCACAGGGGGACAATGAGCAGTTCTTC
TRBJ2-7	.	TRBV5-1	.	CASSLVPGHEQYF	TGCGCCAGCAGCTTGGTCCCGGGGCACGAGCAGTACTTC
TRBJ2-6	.	TRBV12-2	.	CASRPFKGDSGANVLTF	TGTGCAAGTCGCCCATTCAAGGGGGACTCTGGGGCCAACGTCCTGACTTTC
TRBJ2-5	few	TRBV15	.	CATSLRLELGETQYF	TGTGCCACCAGCTTACGACTAGAGCTCGGAGAGACCCAGTACTTC
TRBJ2-1	.	TRBV7-8	.	CASSLDGGYNEQFF	TGCGCCAGCAGCTTGGACGGGGGATACAATGAGCAGTTCTTC
TRBJ2-5	.	TRBV10-1	TRBD2	CASSATSGGAQETQYF	TGCGCCAGCAGTGCGACTAGCGGGGGGGCCCAAGAGACCCAGTACTTC
TRBJ2-1	.	TRBV6-5	.	CASSRGAKQEQFF	TGTGCCAGCAGCCGGGGGGCCAAGCAGGAGCAGTTCTTC
TRBJ2-6	.	TRBV29-1	.	CSVSDRSVSGANVRTF	TGCAGCGTCTCCGACAGATCCGTCTCTGGGGCCAACGTCCGGACTTTC
TRBJ2-7	.	TRBV2	.	CASTKGEKYSSYEQYF	TGTGCCAGCACCAAGGGGGAGAAGTATAGCTCCTACGAGCAGTACTTC
TRBJ2-5	.	TRBV7-8	.	CASSLVPQETQYF	TGTGCCAGCAGCTTAGTTCCACAAGAGACCCAGTACTTC
TRBJ1-1	.	TRBV5-1	.	CASSRLTSAPEAFF	TGCGCCAGCAGCCGCTTGACATCAGCTCCTGAAGCTTTCTTT
TRBJ2-3	.	TRBV9	.	CASSVDGGGTDTQYF	TGTGCCAGCAGCGTAGATGGGGGTGGGACAGATACGCAGTATTTT
TRBJ2-7	.	TRBV6-5	TRBD1	CASSRQGSHEQYF	TGTGCCAGCAGCCGACAGGGTAGCCACGAGCAGTACTTC
TRBJ2-6	few	TRBV20-1	.	CSATTLSSGANVLTF	TGCAGTGCAACCACCCTTAGCTCTGGGGCCAACGTCCTGACTTTC
TRBJ2-2	.	TRBV20-1	TRBD2	CSARLAGGSNTGERFF	TGCAGTGCCCGACTAGCGGGGGGTTCGAACACCGGGGAGCGGTTTTTT
TRBJ2-1	once	TRBV5-5	TRBD2	CARKPRGGAYNEQFF	TGTGCCAGGAAACCGCGGGGGGGCGCCTACAATGAGCAGTTCTTC
TRBJ2-5	few	TRBV18	TRBD1	CASSHSDRAETQYF	TGTGCCAGCTCTCATTCGGACAGGGCAGAGACCCAGTACTTC
TRBJ1-1	few	TRBV5-6	.	CASSRQRRSTEAFF	TGTGCCAGCAGCCGGCAGCGGCGGAGCACTGAAGCTTTCTTT
TRBJ1-4	few	TRBV5-1	TRBD1	CASSRDSNEKLFF	TGCGCCAGCAGCAGGGACAGTAATGAAAAACTGTTTTTT
TRBJ2-7	few	TRBV7-8	.	CASSRNRNSYEQYF	TGTGCCAGCAGCAGGAACAGGAACTCCTACGAGCAGTACTTC
TRBJ2-4	.	TRBV24-1	.	CATSDWDKNIQYF	TGTGCCACCAGTGATTGGGATAAAAACATTCAGTACTTC
TRBJ1-6	few	TRBV29-1	TRBD1	CSVHDREALHF	TGCAGCGTTCACGACAGGGAAGCCCTCCACTTT
TRBJ2-5	few	TRBV3-1	.	CASSQLVGQETQYF	TGTGCCAGCAGCCAACTAGTGGGACAAGAGACCCAGTACTTC
TRBJ2-5	.	TRBV5-1	.	CASSPAGSRETQYF	TGCGCCAGCAGCCCGGCTGGCTCCCGGGAGACCCAGTACTTC
TRBJ2-7	.	TRBV28	.	CASSLKGPLPGHSYEQYF	TGTGCCAGCAGTTTAAAAGGGCCGTTACCGGGCCATTCCTACGAGCAGTACTTC
TRBJ2-5	.	TRBV20-1	.	CSARDDQETQYF	TGCAGTGCTAGAGACGACCAAGAGACCCAGTACTTC
TRBJ1-5	few	TRBV29-1	.	CSVSPGADQPQHF	TGCAGCGTTTCTCCAGGGGCAGATCAGCCCCAGCATTTT
TRBJ2-7	few	TRBV6-1	.	CASRDSNSYEQYF	TGTGCCAGCAGGGACAGCAACTCCTACGAGCAGTACTTC
TRBJ2-5	few	TRBV20-1	.	CSATWDAFGTQYF	TGCAGTGCTACCTGGGACGCTTTTGGGACCCAGTACTTC
TRBJ2-5	.	TRBV5-1	.	CASSLGIGEWETQYF	TGCGCCAGCAGCTTGGGAATTGGGGAGTGGGAGACCCAGTACTTC
TRBJ2-5	.	TRBV7-2	.	CASSTRGQLRETQYF	TGTGCCAGCAGCACAAGGGGACAACTTCGAGAGACCCAGTACTTC
TRBJ2-5	.	TRBV4-1	.	CASANGTQYF	TGCGCCAGCGCCAACGGGACCCAGTACTTC
TRBJ1-2	many	TRBV9	.	CASSVGEKPFYGYTF	TGTGCCAGCAGCGTAGGGGAGAAACCTTTTTATGGCTACACCTTC
TRBJ2-3	.	TRBV6-5	.	CASSYQGRTDTQYF	TGTGCCAGCAGTTACCAGGGAAGAACAGATACGCAGTATTTT
TRBJ2-1	few	TRBV20-1	.	CSASGMNEQFF	TGCAGTGCTTCGGGGATGAATGAGCAGTTCTTC
TRBJ2-1	.	TRBV4-1	.	CASSQGGGSSYNEQFF	TGCGCCAGCAGCCAAGGGGGCGGCTCCTCCTACAATGAGCAGTTCTTC
TRBJ1-2	few	TRBV10-3	.	CAISEPQQLGNYGYTF	TGTGCCATCAGTGAGCCTCAACAGTTGGGTAACTATGGCTACACCTTC
TRBJ1-2	.	TRBV20-1	.	CSAGGGDPGYTF	TGCAGTGCTGGAGGGGGGGATCCAGGCTACACCTTC
TRBJ2-3	few	TRBV20-1	TRBD2	CSARDPQRGGDTDTQYF	TGCAGTGCTAGAGATCCCCAGCGGGGGGGGGACACAGATACGCAGTATTTT
TRBJ2-5	.	TRBV14	TRBD2	CASSQDRLAGAIQETQYF	TGTGCCAGCAGCCAAGATAGGCTAGCGGGGGCCATTCAAGAGACCCAGTACTTC
TRBJ1-5	few	TRBV6-1	.	CASSGDRGQPQHF	TGTGCCAGCTCGGGGGACCGCGGGCAGCCCCAGCATTTT
TRBJ1-2	few	TRBV27	.	CASSSGSYYGYTF	TGTGCCAGCAGTTCTGGGTCCTACTATGGCTACACCTTC
TRBJ1-4	.	TRBV4-1	.	CASNQTLQVVKLFF	TGCGCCAGCAACCAAACTCTCCAGGTCGTAAAACTGTTTTTT
TRBJ1-2	.	TRBV10-2	.	CASRPANDGYTF	TGCGCCAGCAGACCGGCCAATGATGGCTACACCTTC
TRBJ1-2	few	TRBV29-1	.	CSWIAEGYGYTF	TGCAGTTGGATAGCCGAGGGCTATGGCTACACCTTC
TRBJ1-2	few	TRBV7-2	.	CASSPRTAPSNYGYTF	TGTGCCAGCAGCCCGAGGACAGCTCCTTCTAACTATGGCTACACCTTC